This passage covers 20 T cell receptor beta chains from one sample sequenced in a study of blood T cells in healthy people across ages. A J-beta primer mix and a sample-barcoded 5' primer were used in a second PCR of about 7 to 12 cycles. TCRdb independently ran MiXCR on the 5' RACE reads; one entry per CDR3 protein. This sample has 800,000 to 1,000,000 distinct CDR3 sequences; roughly 43% occur once, and the top ten carry 13%. Sample: blood. The receptors originated from a man aged 25 to 40 in good health.

The chain employs TRBV27 and TRBJ1-2; the D is unclear. Germline CDR1 MNHEY, CDR2 SMNVEV (reference sequence). The germline V and J ends were trimmed by 5 bases and 4 bases, with 11 bases remaining between them. The CDR3 contains 13 residues. CDR3 coding DNA: TGTGCCAGCAGTCCCGGGCCTAGCTATGGCTACACCTTC. Translation: CASSPGPSYGYTF.

The chain recombines TRBV20-1 with TRBJ1-4; a weak D match, TRBD1 (6 bases). The CDR3 has 15 residues. The V and J ends lost 2 bases and 13 bases respectively, with 23 bases between them. Germline V lookup: CDR1 DFQATT, CDR2 SNEGSKA (reference sequence). The CDR3 sequence: CSARPEIGGMKGLFF. The CDR3 DNA reads TGCAGTGCTAGACCTGAGATCGGGGGCATGAAGGGACTGTTTTTT.

This clonotype was counted between two and nine times. The DNA of the CDR3 is TGCAGTGTTGCAACCAGGGGTAACGCCAAAAACATTCAGTACTTC. Translated, it gives CSVATRGNAKNIQYF. This chain links TRBV20-1 with TRBJ2-4; tentatively, D is TRBD1 (6 bases). Germline-derived CDR1 and CDR2 are DFQATT and SNEGSKA (reference sequence). V was clipped by 7 bases and J by 1 base, with 17 bases between them. CDR3 size: 15 residues.

Of note for this clonotype: A junction boundary mismatches the germline segment, possibly from a read error. This chain connects TRBV7-7 to TRBJ2-1; 10 bases fit TRBD2. This CDR3 spans 17 amino acids. Germline values: CDR1 SSHAT, CDR2 FNYEAQ (reference sequence). Here the CDR3 DNA reads TGTGCTAGCAGCTTATACGTAGCGGGGGGCTCAGGCAATGAGCAGTTCTTC. Translated, it gives CASSLYVAGGSGNEQFF.

This chain connects TRBV29-1 to TRBJ1-2; maybe TRBD1 (6 bases). V lost 8 bases and J lost 5, with 18 bases in between. The CDR3 contains 13 residues. Germline CDR1 reads SQVTM; CDR2 reads ANQGSEA. The DNA of the CDR3 is TGCAGCCTCGGGGGGGCAGGGAATTATGGCTACACCTTC. This encodes CSLGGAGNYGYTF.

The J gene is TRBJ2-7, the V gene TRBV3-1; D is perhaps TRBD1 (5 bases). Trimming left V 4 bases short and J 5 bases short, with 21 bases between. This CDR3 comprises 16 residues. Germline CDR1 and CDR2: LGHDT and YNNKEL (reference sequence). CDR3 residues: CASSPVSKGKGDEQYF. CDR3 nucleotides: TGTGCCAGCAGCCCCGTTTCCAAAGGGAAAGGGGACGAGCAGTACTTC.

This chain uses TRBV6-2 or TRBV6-3 with TRBJ1-1; 8 bases align to TRBD1. The germline CDR1 and CDR2 sequences are MNHEY and SVGEGT. This CDR3 spans 15 amino acids. V was clipped by 6 bases and J by 5 bases; unmatched bases: 11. The CDR3 nucleotides are TGTGCCAGCAGCCCCCCGACAGGGGTTGGTACTGAAGCTTTCTTT. It is translated as CASSPPTGVGTEAFF.

This clonotype has more than one count but fewer than ten. This sequence joins TRBV27 and TRBJ1-2; possibly TRBD1 for D (5 bases). V was cut by 3 bases and J by 4 bases, with 12 bases left in between. CDR3 length equals 14 residues. Germline V gives CDR1 MNHEY, CDR2 SMNVEV (reference sequence). The CDR3, as DNA: TGTGCCAGCAGTTTGGGGACCTCGCCCTATGGCTACACCTTC. This gives the protein CASSLGTSPYGYTF.

The genes are TRBV27 and TRBJ2-3; TRBD2 agrees at 8 bases. V lost 6 bases, J lost 6 bases, and 14 bases stayed unmatched. Per germline, CDR1 MNHEY and CDR2 SMNVEV (reference sequence). The CDR3 covers 16 residues. The CDR3 nucleotides read TGTGCCAGCAGCCCCGCGGGGGGCCAGCTAGGGGATACGCAGTATTTT. Translating gives CASSPAGGQLGDTQYF.

The table lists this clonotype with a few counts. The genes are TRBV20-1 and TRBJ1-2; TRBD1 matches 7 bases. Per germline, CDR1 DFQATT and CDR2 SNEGSKA (reference sequence). Trimming cost V 4 bases and J 4 bases; bases outside gene matches: 9. The CDR3 is 14 amino acids. CDR3 in DNA: TGCAGTGCTAAATCGGGCAGGGGGATCTATGGCTACACCTTC. This gives the protein CSAKSGRGIYGYTF.

V usage is TRBV6-1 and J usage is TRBJ2-1; a weak D match, TRBD1 (6 bases). Trimming removed 5 bases from V and 9 bases from J, with 14 bases in between. In germline, CDR1 is MNHNS, CDR2 SASEGT. The CDR3 totals 13 residues. Here the CDR3 reads CASSPTGRGEQFF. The CDR3, as DNA: TGTGCCAGCAGTCCTACCGGCAGGGGTGAGCAGTTCTTC.

A single count supports this clonotype. The J gene is TRBJ2-1, the V gene TRBV6-5, with a weak D call TRBD1 (6 bases). Trimming cost V 5 bases and J 6 bases, with 17 bases left between them. Germline loops: CDR1 MNHEY, CDR2 SVGAGI. CDR3 length equals 15 residues. The CDR3 sequence: CASSTTGRGFNEQFF. CDR3 DNA sequence: TGTGCCAGCAGTACTACAGGGAGAGGTTTCAATGAGCAGTTCTTC.

This clonotype came up many times. The chain links TRBV7-2 to TRBJ1-1, with D tentatively TRBD1 (6 bases). Trimming shortened V by 7 bases and J by 3 bases, and 15 bases separated the two germline ends. CDR1 and CDR2 from the germline V gene are SGHTA and FQGNSA. The CDR3 covers 14 residues. The CDR3 sequence: CASTQGGAHTEAFF. The CDR3 DNA follows: TGTGCCAGCACTCAAGGGGGGGCCCACACTGAAGCTTTCTTT. The variable domain in full, completed from reference TRBV7-2 and TRBJ1-1, reads GAGVSQSPSNKVTEKGKDVELRCDPISGHTALYWYRQSLGQGLEFLIYFQGNSAPDKSGLPSDRFSAERTGGSVSTLTIQRTQQEDSAVYLCASTQGGAHTEAFFGQGTRLTVV.

This chain links TRBV2 with TRBJ2-7; D is unresolved. The DNA matches TRBJ2-5 better at its end, which makes the J call doubtful. This CDR3 region has 12 residues. Germline V gene lookup returns CDR1 SNHLY and CDR2 FYNNEI. The DNA for the CDR3 is TGTGCCAGCAGTGAATTTTATGAGACCCAGTACTTC. Protein: CASSEFYETQYF.

Only a few counts were recorded for this clonotype. This chain links TRBV7-9 with TRBJ2-5; tentative D call: TRBD1 (6 bases). This CDR3 has 14 amino acids. Germline V gene data show CDR1 as SEHNR and CDR2 as FQNEAQ (reference sequence). V lost 5 bases, J lost 1 base, and 11 bases lay in between. Written as DNA, the CDR3 is TGTGCCAGCAGCCGAGGACAGTCCCAAGAGACCCAGTACTTC. Protein product: CASSRGQSQETQYF.

Only a few counts were recorded for this clonotype. This rearrangement joins TRBV5-1 to TRBJ2-5; 10 positions agree with TRBD2. This CDR3 is built from 16 residues. V dropped 0 bases and J dropped 2; count of bases not matched to a gene: 4. CDR1 is SGHRS and CDR2 is YFSETQ in the germline V gene. The CDR3 here is CASSLVLAGAQETQYF. The CDR3, as DNA: TGCGCCAGCAGCTTGGTTCTAGCGGGGGCTCAAGAGACCCAGTACTTC.

This clonotype was observed a handful of times. Written as DNA, the CDR3 is TGTGCCAGCAGTGAGTATGAGAGAGAAGCTGCCAGCGAGCAGTACTTC. Residues: CASSEYEREAASEQYF. The chain links TRBV2 to TRBJ2-5; D gene unclear. Matching the DNA end better, TRBJ2-7 makes the J call doubtful. The CDR3 is 16 residues long. Looked up from germline, CDR1 is SNHLY and CDR2 is FYNNEI.

The gene calls are TRBV25-1 and TRBJ2-7; 7 bases fit TRBD1. The CDR3 runs to 12 residues. Germline CDR1 is MGHDK and CDR2 is SYGVNS. Unmatched junction bases numbered 4, after V lost 5 bases and J lost 6 bases. The CDR3 sequence: CASSPGQLEQYF. The CDR3 DNA follows: TGTGCCAGCAGTCCGGGACAGCTCGAGCAGTACTTC.

This chain's CDR3 is CASRSSSTIGQYF. CDR3 DNA sequence: TGTGCCAGCAGATCCAGCTCCACAATCGGCCAGTACTTC. V is TRBV6-1 and J is TRBJ2-5; D uncertain. The CDR3 length is 13 residues. Trimming removed 6 bases from V and 10 bases from J, with 18 bases in between. Germline-derived CDR1 and CDR2 are MNHNS and SASEGT.

The chain uses TRBV5-1 and TRBJ2-7, with D possibly TRBD1 on 6 matching bases. The end of the DNA aligns better with TRBJ2-5, so the J call may be wrong. This CDR3 comprises 15 residues. In germline, CDR1 is SGHRS, CDR2 YFSETQ. The CDR3 bases are TGCGCCAGCAGCTTGTATTGGGGGCGAGAAGAGACCCAGTACTTC. Encoded protein: CASSLYWGREETQYF.